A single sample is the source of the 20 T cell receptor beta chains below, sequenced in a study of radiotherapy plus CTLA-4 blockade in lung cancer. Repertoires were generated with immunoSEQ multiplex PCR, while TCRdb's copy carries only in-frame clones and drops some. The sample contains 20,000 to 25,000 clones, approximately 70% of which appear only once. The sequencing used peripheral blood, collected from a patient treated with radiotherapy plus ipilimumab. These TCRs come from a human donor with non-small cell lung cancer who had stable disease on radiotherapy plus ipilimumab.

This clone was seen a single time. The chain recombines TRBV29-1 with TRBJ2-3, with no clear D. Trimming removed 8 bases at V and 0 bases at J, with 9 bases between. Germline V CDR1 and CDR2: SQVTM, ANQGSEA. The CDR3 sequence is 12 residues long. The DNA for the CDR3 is TGCAGCATTCGTCTAAGCACAGATACGCAGTATTTT. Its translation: CSIRLSTDTQYF.

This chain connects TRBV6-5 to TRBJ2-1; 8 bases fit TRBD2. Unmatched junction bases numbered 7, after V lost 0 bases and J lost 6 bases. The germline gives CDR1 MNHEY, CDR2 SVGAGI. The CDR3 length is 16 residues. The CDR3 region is CASSYSRLAPSNEQFF. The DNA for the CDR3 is TGTGCCAGCAGTTACTCCAGACTAGCGCCGTCCAATGAGCAGTTCTTC.

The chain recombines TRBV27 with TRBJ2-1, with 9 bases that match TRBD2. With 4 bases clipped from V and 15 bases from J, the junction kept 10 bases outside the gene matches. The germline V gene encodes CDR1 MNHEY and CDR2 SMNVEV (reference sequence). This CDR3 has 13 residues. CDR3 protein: CASSSHSGTSRFF. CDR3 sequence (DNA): TGTGCCAGCAGTTCACACTCTGGGACTAGCCGGTTCTTC.

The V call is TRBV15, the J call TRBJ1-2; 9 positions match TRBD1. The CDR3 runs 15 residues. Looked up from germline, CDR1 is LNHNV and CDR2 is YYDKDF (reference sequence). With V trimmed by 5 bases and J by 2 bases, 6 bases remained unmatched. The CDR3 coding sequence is TGTGCCACCAGCGGAGGGACAGGGCGGAACTATGGCTACACCTTC. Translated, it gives CATSGGTGRNYGYTF.

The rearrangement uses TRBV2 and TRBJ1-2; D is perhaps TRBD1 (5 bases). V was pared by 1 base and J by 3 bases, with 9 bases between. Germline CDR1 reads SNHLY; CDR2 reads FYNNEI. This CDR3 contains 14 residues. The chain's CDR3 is CASSEGRDYYGYTF. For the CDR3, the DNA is TGTGCCAGCAGTGAAGGCAGGGACTACTATGGCTACACCTTC.

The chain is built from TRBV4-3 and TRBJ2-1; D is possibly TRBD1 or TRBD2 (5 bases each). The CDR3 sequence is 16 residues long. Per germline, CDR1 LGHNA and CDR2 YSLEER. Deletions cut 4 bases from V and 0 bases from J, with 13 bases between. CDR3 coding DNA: TGCGCCAGCAGCCTAGAGGACGGGACCTCCTACAATGAGCAGTTCTTC. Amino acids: CASSLEDGTSYNEQFF.

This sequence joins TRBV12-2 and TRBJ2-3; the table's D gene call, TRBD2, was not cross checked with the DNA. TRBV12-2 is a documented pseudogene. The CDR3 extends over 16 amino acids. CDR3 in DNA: TGTGCAAGTCGCCCCCGGACTAGCGGGAGTGCAGATACGCAGTATTTT. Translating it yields CASRPRTSGSADTQYF.

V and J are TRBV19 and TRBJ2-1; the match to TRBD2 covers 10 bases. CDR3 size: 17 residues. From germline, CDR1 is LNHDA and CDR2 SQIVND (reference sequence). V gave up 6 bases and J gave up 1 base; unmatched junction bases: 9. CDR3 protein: CASRALSGRGSYNEQFF. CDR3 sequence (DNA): TGTGCCAGTAGGGCCTTAAGCGGGAGGGGGTCCTACAATGAGCAGTTCTTC.

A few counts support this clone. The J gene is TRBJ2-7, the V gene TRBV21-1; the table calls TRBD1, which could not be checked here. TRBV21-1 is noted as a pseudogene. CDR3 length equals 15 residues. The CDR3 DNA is TGTGCCAGCAGCAAAAACCAGGGGATTCCCTACGAGCAGTACTTC. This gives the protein CASSKNQGIPYEQYF.

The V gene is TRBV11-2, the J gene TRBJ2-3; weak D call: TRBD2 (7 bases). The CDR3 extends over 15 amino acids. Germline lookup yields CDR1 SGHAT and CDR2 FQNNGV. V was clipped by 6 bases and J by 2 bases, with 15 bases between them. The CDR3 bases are TGTGCCAGCAGAAAAGCGGGGACATCCACAGATACGCAGTATTTT. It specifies CASRKAGTSTDTQYF.

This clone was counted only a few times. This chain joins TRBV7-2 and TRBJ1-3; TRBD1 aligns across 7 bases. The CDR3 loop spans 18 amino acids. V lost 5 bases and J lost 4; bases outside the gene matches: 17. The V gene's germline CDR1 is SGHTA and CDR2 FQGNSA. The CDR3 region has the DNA TGTGCCAGCAGCCACCTCCTGGCCCAGGGGGGTTCAGGAAACACCATATATTTT. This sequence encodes CASSHLLAQGGSGNTIYF.

The CDR3 sequence is CASSPGQFNEQFF. The CDR3 nucleotides are TGTGCCAGCAGCCCGGGACAGTTCAATGAGCAGTTCTTC. This chain links TRBV11-3 with TRBJ2-1; 7 nucleotides agree with TRBD1. The CDR3 totals 13 residues. Germline trimming cut 5 bases from V and 6 bases from J; bases unmatched to any gene: 4. In germline, CDR1 is SGHNT, CDR2 YENEEA.

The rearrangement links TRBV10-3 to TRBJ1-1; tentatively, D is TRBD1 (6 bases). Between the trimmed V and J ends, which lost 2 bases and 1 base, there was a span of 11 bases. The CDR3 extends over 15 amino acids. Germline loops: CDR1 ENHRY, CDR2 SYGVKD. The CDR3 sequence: CAISEQLTGNTEAFF. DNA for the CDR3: TGTGCCATCAGTGAGCAACTGACAGGGAACACTGAAGCTTTCTTT.

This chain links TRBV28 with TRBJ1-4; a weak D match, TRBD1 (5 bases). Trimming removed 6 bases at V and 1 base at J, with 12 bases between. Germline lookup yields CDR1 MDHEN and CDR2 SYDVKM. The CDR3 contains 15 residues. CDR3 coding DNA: TGTGCCAGCAGGCCTACAGGCTTAACTAATGAAAAACTGTTTTTT. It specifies CASRPTGLTNEKLFF.

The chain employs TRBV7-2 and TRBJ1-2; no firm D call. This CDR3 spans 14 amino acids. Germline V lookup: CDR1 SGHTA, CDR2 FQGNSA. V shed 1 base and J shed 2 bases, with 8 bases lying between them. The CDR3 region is CASSLGPDNYGYTF. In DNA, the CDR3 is TGTGCCAGCAGCTTAGGGCCGGACAACTATGGCTACACCTTC.

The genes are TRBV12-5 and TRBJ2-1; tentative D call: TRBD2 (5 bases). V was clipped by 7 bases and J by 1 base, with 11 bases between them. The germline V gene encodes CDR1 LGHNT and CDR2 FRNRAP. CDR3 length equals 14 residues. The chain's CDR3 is CASATEVSYNEQFF. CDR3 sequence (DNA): TGTGCTAGTGCCACGGAGGTGTCCTACAATGAGCAGTTCTTC.

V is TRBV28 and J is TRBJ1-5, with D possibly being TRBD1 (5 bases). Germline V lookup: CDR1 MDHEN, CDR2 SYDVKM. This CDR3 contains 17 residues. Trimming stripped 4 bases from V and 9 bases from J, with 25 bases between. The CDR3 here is CASSSRDRGARIWPQHF. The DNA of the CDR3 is TGTGCCAGCAGTTCGAGGGACCGCGGGGCCCGTATATGGCCCCAGCATTTT.

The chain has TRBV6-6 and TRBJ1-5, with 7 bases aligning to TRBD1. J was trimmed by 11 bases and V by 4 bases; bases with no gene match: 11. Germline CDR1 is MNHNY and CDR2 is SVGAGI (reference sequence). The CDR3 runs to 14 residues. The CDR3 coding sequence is TGTGCCAGCAGTTTGGGACAGTCCAACTCGGCCCAGCATTTT. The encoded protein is CASSLGQSNSAQHF.

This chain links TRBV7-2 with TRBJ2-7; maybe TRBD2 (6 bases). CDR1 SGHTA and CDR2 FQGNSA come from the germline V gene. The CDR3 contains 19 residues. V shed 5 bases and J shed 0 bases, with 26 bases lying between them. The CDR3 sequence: CASSIRPLLLASPSYEQYF. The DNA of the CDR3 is TGTGCCAGCAGCATAAGACCTTTGTTGCTAGCGTCCCCCTCCTACGAGCAGTACTTC. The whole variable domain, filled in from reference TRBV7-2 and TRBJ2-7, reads GAGVSQSPSNKVTEKGKDVELRCDPISGHTALYWYRQSLGQGLEFLIYFQGNSAPDKSGLPSDRFSAERTGGSVSTLTIQRTQQEDSAVYLCASSIRPLLLASPSYEQYFGPGTRLTVT.

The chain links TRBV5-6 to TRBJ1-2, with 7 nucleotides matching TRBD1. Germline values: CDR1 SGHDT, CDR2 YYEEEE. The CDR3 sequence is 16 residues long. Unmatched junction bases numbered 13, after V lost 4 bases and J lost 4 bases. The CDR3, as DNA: TGTGCCAGCAGCCCCCGGGGGCAGGGGGTGCTCTATGGCTACACCTTC. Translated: CASSPRGQGVLYGYTF.